The 8 T cell receptor beta chains below were found in one sample sequenced in a study of blood T cell repertoires in COVID-19. Repertoires were generated with immunoSEQ multiplex PCR, while TCRdb's copy carries only in-frame clones and drops some. The profile shows over 200,000 clones, approximately 80% of them singletons. Sequenced: PBMCs or T cells enriched from blood (not recorded which). The receptors come from a man between 60 and 75 years old who had recovered from COVID-19.

V is TRBV5-1 and J is TRBJ1-3; no definite D call. V shed 0 bases and J shed 0 bases, with 10 bases lying between them. The CDR3 extends over 16 amino acids. Germline V lookup: CDR1 SGHRS, CDR2 YFSETQ. The CDR3 DNA reads as TGCGCCAGCAGCTTGGTGGGCCCCCTCTCTGGAAACACCATATATTTT. Amino acids: CASSLVGPLSGNTIYF. Supplemented by reference TRBV5-1 and TRBJ1-3, the full variable domain reads KAGVTQTPRYLIKTRGQQVTLSCSPISGHRSVSWYQQTPGQGLQFLFEYFSETQRNKGNFPGRFSGRQFSNSRSEMNVSTLELGDSALYLCASSLVGPLSGNTIYFGEGSWLTVV.

The table lists this clone with a few counts. The rearrangement links TRBV14 to TRBJ1-1, with TRBD1 identical over 9 bases. Germline lookup yields CDR1 SGHDN and CDR2 FVKESK. After removal of 1 base from V and 9 bases from J, the junction contained 6 bases not matched to a gene. The CDR3 consists of 14 residues. CDR3 region: CASSQVGTGSQAFF. CDR3 coding DNA: TGTGCCAGCAGCCAAGTGGGGACAGGGAGCCAAGCTTTCTTT.

The V and J genes are TRBV4-1 and TRBJ2-2; 7 bases match TRBD1. CDR3 size: 15 residues. V lost 1 base to trimming and J lost 3 bases; unmatched junction nucleotides: 2. Germline V CDR1 and CDR2: MGHRA, YSYEKL. CDR3 sequence (DNA): TGCGCCAGCAGCCAAGGGGACAGAGACACCGGGGAGCTGTTTTTT. It specifies CASSQGDRDTGELFF.

This chain links TRBV14 with TRBJ1-6, with TRBD1 identical over 8 bases. The junction had 6 bases not matched to a gene; V was cut back by 1 base and J by 10 bases. Looked up from germline, CDR1 is SGHDN and CDR2 is FVKESK. This CDR3 contains 15 residues. CDR3 protein: CASSQAGQGVSPLHF. The CDR3 DNA reads as TGTGCCAGCAGCCAAGCCGGACAGGGAGTCTCACCCCTCCACTTT. The variable domain in full, completed from reference TRBV14 and TRBJ1-6, reads EAGVTQFPSHSVIEKGQTVTLRCDPISGHDNLYWYRRVMGKEIKFLLHFVKESKQDESGMPNNRFLAERTGGTYSTLKVQPAELEDSGVYFCASSQAGQGVSPLHFGNGTRLTVT.

The rearrangement joins TRBV5-5 to TRBJ1-2; unclear D gene. V shed 2 bases and J shed 1 base, with 6 bases lying between them. The CDR3 has 13 residues. Per the germline V gene, CDR1 is SGHKS and CDR2 is YYEKEE (reference sequence). The CDR3: CASSLGDNYGYTF. The CDR3 nucleotides are TGTGCCAGCAGCTTAGGAGATAACTATGGCTACACCTTC. The entire variable domain, with the rest obtained from reference TRBV5-5 and TRBJ1-2, is as follows: DAGVTQSPTHLIKTRGQQVTLRCSPISGHKSVSWYQQVLGQGPQFIFQYYEKEERGRGNFPDRFSARQFPNYSSELNVNALLLGDSALYLCASSLGDNYGYTFGSGTRLTVV.

The rearrangement uses TRBV4-3 and TRBJ1-2; 7 positions match TRBD1. Germline CDR1 LGHNA, CDR2 YSLEER. V was pared by 1 base and J by 8 bases, with 7 bases of the junction left unmatched. CDR3 length: 14 residues. The CDR3 DNA reads TGCGCCAGCAGCCAAGGGGACAGATACGGGGGCTACACCTTC. It encodes CASSQGDRYGGYTF.

The DNA of the CDR3 is TGTGCCAGTAGTATAGATCCCGGACACGTTCAGTACTTC. This gives the protein CASSIDPGHVQYF. This sequence joins TRBV19 and TRBJ2-4; D is possibly TRBD1 (5 bases). CDR1 is LNHDA, CDR2 SQIVND, per germline (reference sequence). V was clipped by 0 bases and J by 11 bases, with 11 bases between them. The CDR3 loop spans 13 amino acids.

This chain links TRBV10-3 with TRBJ1-2, with 11 nucleotides matching TRBD1. V gave up 3 bases and J gave up 4 bases; unmatched junction bases: 4. The CDR3 extends over 15 amino acids. CDR1 and CDR2 (germline): ENHRY, SYGVKD. The CDR3 DNA is TGTGCCATCAGTGAAGGACAGGGGGCAGGCTATGGCTACACCTTC. This gives the protein CAISEGQGAGYGYTF.